This is a list of T cell receptor beta chains from one sample in a study of T cells expressing NK-cell markers. TCRdb re-called the 5' RACE reads and catalogs CDR3 proteins one per entry, DNA excluded. The listing contains fewer than 40,000 distinct CDR3 sequences. Sequencing was carried out using blood T cells: a sorted CD56 or NKG2C T cell subset, CD4+ or CD8+ T cells, or bulk PBMC T cells (not recorded which). The origin of the receptors is a woman between 18 and 70 years old in good health. Each CDR3 is given with its conserved first and last residue.

j_call v_call cdr3_aa
TRBJ2-7 TRBV2 CASRELAGPTYEQYF
TRBJ1-5 TRBV7-9 CASSSPGSYQPQHF
TRBJ2-5 TRBV24-1 CATSDIGTEETQYF
TRBJ2-2 TRBV24-1 CATSDFYEGSNTGELFF
TRBJ2-7 TRBV29-1 CSVEAGGGRTYEQYF
TRBJ2-5 TRBV2 CASRYTGGYETQYF
TRBJ2-7 TRBV12-3/TRBV12-4 CASSFGGIGEYEQYF
TRBJ2-1 TRBV12-3/TRBV12-4 CASSFGLAGSYNEQFF
TRBJ2-1 TRBV6-5 CASSYHSREDLYNEQFF
TRBJ2-7 TRBV2 CASRNSRYSYEQYF
TRBJ1-2 TRBV27 CASSLTGGGDYGYTF
TRBJ1-1 TRBV11-2 CASSPLVTLAAEAFF
TRBJ2-7 TRBV27 CASSPYPGTGLGEQYF
TRBJ1-2 TRBV20-1 CSARESRVTGYGYTF
TRBJ1-5 TRBV20-1 CSAREVTGEGYSNQPQHF
TRBJ2-1 TRBV27 CASSLQGVVGNEQFF
TRBJ2-1 TRBV12-3/TRBV12-4 CASSSPNEQFF
TRBJ2-1 TRBV27 CASSPGTLGGEQFF
TRBJ1-1 TRBV7-9 CASPAVGNTEAFF
TRBJ1-2 TRBV2 CASMGNYGYTF
TRBJ1-2 TRBV5-1 CASSSTGDPIYGYTF
TRBJ2-7 TRBV6-1 CASSPGQTTEQYF
TRBJ1-5 TRBV3-1 CASSWRNNQPQHF
TRBJ1-1 TRBV5-4 CASSSLFGYRAEGMNTEAFF
TRBJ2-7 TRBV6-5 CASSYSWSSYEQYF
TRBJ2-5 TRBV11-1 CASSPRDRGPSAQETQYF
TRBJ2-1 TRBV5-1 CASSLRQGALNEQFF
TRBJ2-7 TRBV5-1 CASSPGTYEQYF
TRBJ2-7 TRBV29-1 CSVKDSGPAREQYF
TRBJ1-1 TRBV5-1 CASSLVGQLNTEAFF
TRBJ1-2 TRBV6-1 CASSDRGPNYGYTF
TRBJ2-1 TRBV19 CASSIGFGLLYNEQFF
TRBJ2-3 TRBV12-5 CASGFERGPADTQYF